This T cell receptor (beta chain) was profiled in a study of T cells after yellow fever vaccination. Study-level points and caveats: Relatively few clonotypes were ones that appeared in both CD4 and CD8 compartments. Clones that expanded after primary vaccination mostly reappeared after the booster (96% CD4, 70% to 90% CD8).

Concerning this clonotype: The antigen is not known.

The V end lost 1 base, the J end lost 5 bases, and 11 bases lay between the germline ends. From germline, CDR1 is SGHTA and CDR2 FQGNSA. The CDR3 runs 14 residues. TCRdb reprocessed the 5' RACE reads with MiXCR, giving one entry per CDR3 protein. The table shows 600,000 to 750,000 distinct CDR3 sequences, with roughly an eighth occurring only once. The rearrangement joins TRBV7-2 to TRBJ2-5, with unresolved D. This clonotype was sampled from a man aged 30 to 45 who received the YFV17D yellow fever vaccine. Sample: PBMCs, taken on the day of the yellow fever booster vaccination. The DNA of the CDR3 is TGTGCCAGCAGCTTAGGTCTCGCGTTCGAGACCCAGTACTTC. This gives the protein CASSLGLAFETQYF.